A single T cell receptor (beta chain) is shown here with its context. The antigen remains undetermined. The sample is drawn from a study of blood T cells in healthy people across ages. Study details: Template-switching capture recovered about one barcoded beta molecule per two T cells.

Points from the study as a whole: Percentage of naive T cells showed a strong correlation with TCR beta diversity. Older age went with lower TCR beta diversity per million T cells, in a roughly linear way.

The J segment lost 8 bases and the V segment lost 4 bases, leaving 14 bases of the junction unmatched. The CDR3 runs 16 residues. Germline CDR1 is LGHNA and CDR2 is YNFKEQ. Primers used in a second PCR of roughly 7 to 11 cycles were a sample-barcoded 5' primer and a J-beta primer mix. TCRdb recomputed calls from the 5' RACE reads with MiXCR, one row per CDR3 protein. The table shows about 1,600,000 distinct CDR3 sequences, with roughly 45% occurring only once. The sequenced material came from blood. The chain links TRBV4-2 to TRBJ2-1; 7 bases agree with TRBD2. The source of this sequence is a young woman in good health. CDR3 DNA sequence: TGTGCCAGCAGCCCCTCGGGAGGACAACAAGTCGATGAGCAGTTCTTC. Its translation is CASSPSGGQQVDEQFF.